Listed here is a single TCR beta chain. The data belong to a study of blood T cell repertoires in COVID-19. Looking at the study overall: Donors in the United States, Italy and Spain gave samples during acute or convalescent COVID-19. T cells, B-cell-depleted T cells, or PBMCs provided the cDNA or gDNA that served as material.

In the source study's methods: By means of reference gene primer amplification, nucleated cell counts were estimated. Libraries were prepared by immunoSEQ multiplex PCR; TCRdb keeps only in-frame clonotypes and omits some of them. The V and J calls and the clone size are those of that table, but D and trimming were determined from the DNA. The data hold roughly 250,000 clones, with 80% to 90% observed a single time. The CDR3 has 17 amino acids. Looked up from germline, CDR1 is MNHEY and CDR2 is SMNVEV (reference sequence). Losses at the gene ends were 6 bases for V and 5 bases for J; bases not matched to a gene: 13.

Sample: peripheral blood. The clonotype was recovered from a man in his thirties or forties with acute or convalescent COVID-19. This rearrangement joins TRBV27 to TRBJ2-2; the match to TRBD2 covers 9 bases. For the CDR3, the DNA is TGTGCCAGCAGCTGGAGCGTGGTTAGCGGGGGAACCGGGGAGCTGTTTTTT. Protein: CASSWSVVSGGTGELFF.